This TCR beta chain was recorded in a study of blood T cell repertoires in COVID-19. Assay: immunoSEQ multiplex PCR; the TCRdb copy retains only in-frame clones and omits some. The sample includes almost 90,000 clones, roughly 88% of them seen just once. V lost 3 bases and J lost 0; bases outside the gene matches: 6. The CDR3 is 17 amino acids. Germline loops: CDR1 MNHEY, CDR2 SVGEGT. This chain uses TRBV6-2 or TRBV6-3 with TRBJ2-2, with 8 positions matching TRBD2. The material sequenced was peripheral blood. The sequence derives from a man aged 80 or over with acute or convalescent COVID-19. The CDR3 is CASSYTAGAANTGELFF. CDR3 in DNA: TGTGCCAGCAGTTATACAGCGGGAGCCGCGAACACCGGGGAGCTGTTTTTT.